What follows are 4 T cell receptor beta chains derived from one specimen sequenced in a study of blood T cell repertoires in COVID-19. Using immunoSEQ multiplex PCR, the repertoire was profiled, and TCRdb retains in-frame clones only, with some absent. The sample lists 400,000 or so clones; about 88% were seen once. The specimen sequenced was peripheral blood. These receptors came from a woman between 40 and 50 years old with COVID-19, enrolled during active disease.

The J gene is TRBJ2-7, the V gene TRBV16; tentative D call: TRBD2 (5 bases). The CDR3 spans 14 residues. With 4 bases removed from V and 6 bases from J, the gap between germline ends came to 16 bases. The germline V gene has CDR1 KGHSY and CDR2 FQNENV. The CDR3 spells CASSPFGHEGEQYF. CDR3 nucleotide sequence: TGTGCCAGCAGCCCCTTCGGCCATGAGGGCGAGCAGTACTTC.

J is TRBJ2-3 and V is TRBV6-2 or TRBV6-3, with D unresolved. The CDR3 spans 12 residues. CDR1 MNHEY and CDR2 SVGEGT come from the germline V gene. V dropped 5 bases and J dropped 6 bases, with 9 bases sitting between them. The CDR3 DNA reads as TGTGCCAGCAGTGGCCTGGTGGATACGCAGTATTTT. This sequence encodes CASSGLVDTQYF.

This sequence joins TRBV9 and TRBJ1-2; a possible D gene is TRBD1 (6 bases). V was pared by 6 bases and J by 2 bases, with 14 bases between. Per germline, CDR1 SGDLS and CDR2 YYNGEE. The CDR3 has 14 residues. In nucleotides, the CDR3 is TGTGCCAGCACCCAAGGTGGGGGCAACTATGGCTACACCTTC. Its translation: CASTQGGGNYGYTF. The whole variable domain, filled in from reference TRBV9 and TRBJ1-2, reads DSGVTQTPKHLITATGQRVTLRCSPRSGDLSVYWYQQSLDQGLQFLIQYYNGEERAKGNILERFSAQQFPDLHSELNLSSLELGDSALYFCASTQGGGNYGYTFGSGTRLTVV.

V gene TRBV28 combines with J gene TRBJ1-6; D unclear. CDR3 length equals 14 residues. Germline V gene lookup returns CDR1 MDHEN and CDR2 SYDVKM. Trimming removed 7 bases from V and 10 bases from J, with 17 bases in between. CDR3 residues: CASTLRVFRSPLHF. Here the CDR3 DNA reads TGTGCCAGCACCCTCCGAGTCTTCAGGTCACCCCTCCACTTT.